The 9 T cell receptor beta chains presented below share a single source sample, sequenced in a study of T-cell memory formation after mild COVID-19. TCRdb used MiXCR to reprocess the 5' RACE reads, holding one entry per CDR3 protein. The sample lists 57,000 or so distinct CDR3 sequences, about a tenth occurring once. Sequences were obtained from PBMCs or a T cell subset sorted from them (not recorded which). Source of these receptors: a man aged 18 to 29 who had mild COVID-19 (a few samples of this study predate the infection). Cell type and time point are not known.

This clonotype was seen ten or more times. V usage is TRBV29-1 and J usage is TRBJ1-1; D possibly corresponds to TRBD1 (5 bases). The V gene lost 5 bases and the J gene lost 5 bases, with 12 bases spanning the gap. This CDR3 is 12 amino acids long. The germline V gene has CDR1 SQVTM and CDR2 ANQGSEA. Here the CDR3 reads CSVPGPETEAFF. The DNA of the CDR3 is TGCAGCGTTCCGGGACCTGAGACTGAAGCTTTCTTT.

This clonotype was counted at least ten times. The chain carries TRBV20-1 and TRBJ2-3, with 9 bases matching TRBD2. The trim removed 4 bases at V and 3 bases at J, leaving 8 bases unmatched. Per germline, CDR1 DFQATT and CDR2 SNEGSKA (reference sequence). The CDR3 covers 15 residues. The CDR3 DNA is TGCAGTGCTACCGGGACTAGCTTCGGAACAGATACGCAGTATTTT. Translating it yields CSATGTSFGTDTQYF.

This clonotype was counted only a few times. The chain links TRBV5-5 to TRBJ1-1; D may be TRBD1 (6 bases). The CDR3 has 14 amino acids. Trimming cost V 1 base and J 1 base, with 8 bases left between them. From germline, CDR1 is SGHKS and CDR2 YYEKEE (reference sequence). Written as DNA, the CDR3 is TGTGCCAGCAGCTTGAACAGGGAGAACACTGAAGCTTTCTTT. Its translation is CASSLNRENTEAFF.

The gene calls are TRBV20-1 and TRBJ2-1; 8 bases fit TRBD2. CDR1 and CDR2 (germline): DFQATT, SNEGSKA (reference sequence). CDR3 length: 15 residues. V gave up 0 bases and J gave up 6 bases; unmatched junction bases: 7. Here the CDR3 DNA reads TGCAGTGCTAGAGACCGGCGGGGGGCTGGCAATGAGCAGTTCTTC. Protein: CSARDRRGAGNEQFF.

This rearrangement joins TRBV28 to TRBJ1-2, with TRBD1 matching 12 bases. Unmatched junction bases numbered 11, after V lost 6 bases and J lost 12 bases. This CDR3 spans 14 amino acids. In germline, CDR1 is MDHEN, CDR2 SYDVKM. The CDR3 loop reads CASSSLPGQGADTF. CDR3 coding DNA: TGTGCCAGCAGCTCTCTACCGGGACAGGGGGCGGACACCTTC.

The chain combines TRBV6-1 with TRBJ1-4; D is uncertain. The CDR3 runs 17 residues. V gave up 5 bases and J gave up 0 bases, with 16 bases separating them. From germline, CDR1 is MNHNS and CDR2 SASEGT. CDR3 coding DNA: TGTGCCAGCAGTCACCCCAACGGATTTGCAACTAATGAAAAACTGTTTTTT. This translates into CASSHPNGFATNEKLFF.

Only a few counts were recorded for this clonotype. The chain combines TRBV27 with TRBJ2-5; 9 bases align to TRBD1. Per the germline V gene, CDR1 is MNHEY and CDR2 is SMNVEV (reference sequence). The V gene end was trimmed by 6 bases and the J gene end by 9 bases; junction bases not matched to a gene: 11. CDR3 length: 14 amino acids. The CDR3, as DNA: TGTGCCAGCAGCTTACAGGGACAGGGTATCGCCCAGTACTTC. It yields the protein CASSLQGQGIAQYF.

The CDR3 reads CASSSPGQGRSGYTF. CDR3 DNA: TGCGCCAGCAGCTCTCCGGGACAGGGAAGGTCTGGCTACACCTTC. This chain uses TRBV5-1 with TRBJ1-2, with 9 bases aligning to TRBD1. This CDR3 contains 15 residues. Germline-derived CDR1 and CDR2 are SGHRS and YFSETQ. With V trimmed by 3 bases and J by 7 bases, 10 bases remained unmatched.

The chain uses TRBV4-2 and TRBJ2-3; D possibly corresponds to TRBD1 (6 bases). Germline CDR1 and CDR2: LGHNA and YNFKEQ. The V gene lost 4 bases and the J gene lost 1 base, with 12 bases spanning the gap. The CDR3 is made up of 15 amino acids. DNA of the CDR3: TGTGCCAGCAGCCCTGAAGGGGGAGGCACAGATACGCAGTATTTT. As protein: CASSPEGGGTDTQYF.